Sequencing of this T cell receptor (beta chain) was carried out in a study of T cell responses to AZD1222 COVID-19 vaccine. Study-level points and caveats: Clonal diversity may have been underestimated in mostly white British donors. Researchers report vaccine-associated CD4 TCRs spanning spike, with dominance at 160-218 and 743-854. All repertoire sampling was performed exclusively after the peak T cell response.

Comments on this clone: No antigen is known for it.

The CDR3 covers 18 residues. V gave up 4 bases and J gave up 1 base; unmatched junction bases: 13. Per germline, CDR1 SGHRS and CDR2 YFSETQ. Sequencing was performed with immunoSEQ multiplex PCR; in TCRdb, only in-frame clones are kept and a portion is missing. The sample holds 180,000 or so clones, just over 90% seen once. Pooled together were second doses at about 4 or about 12 weeks. The chain recombines TRBV5-1 with TRBJ2-7, with 11 bases aligning to TRBD2. This sample comprised peripheral blood, obtained 28 days after the second AZD1222 dose. The TCR originated in an adult who received the AZD1222 COVID-19 vaccine. The CDR3 coding sequence is TGCGCCAGCAGCCCCTTCCCCACTAGCGGGAGCAGTTCCTACGAGCAGTACTTC. Translation: CASSPFPTSGSSSYEQYF.